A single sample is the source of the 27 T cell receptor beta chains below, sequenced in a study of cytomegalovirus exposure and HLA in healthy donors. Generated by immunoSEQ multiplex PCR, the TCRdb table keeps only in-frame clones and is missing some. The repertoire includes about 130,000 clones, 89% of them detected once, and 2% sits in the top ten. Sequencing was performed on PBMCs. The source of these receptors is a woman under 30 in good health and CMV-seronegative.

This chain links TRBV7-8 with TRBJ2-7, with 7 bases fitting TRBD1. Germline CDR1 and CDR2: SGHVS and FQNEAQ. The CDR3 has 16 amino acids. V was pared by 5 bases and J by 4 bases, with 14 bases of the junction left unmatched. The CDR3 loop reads CASSTSRDRVNYEQYF. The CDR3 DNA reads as TGTGCCAGCAGCACCAGCCGAGACAGGGTTAATTACGAGCAGTACTTC.

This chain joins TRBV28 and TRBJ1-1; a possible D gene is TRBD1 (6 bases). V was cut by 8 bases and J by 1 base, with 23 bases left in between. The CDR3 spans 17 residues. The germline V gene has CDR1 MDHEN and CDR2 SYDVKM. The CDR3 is CASRTLNRAVENTEAFF. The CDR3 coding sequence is TGTGCCAGCCGCACCCTTAACAGGGCCGTAGAGAACACTGAAGCTTTCTTT.

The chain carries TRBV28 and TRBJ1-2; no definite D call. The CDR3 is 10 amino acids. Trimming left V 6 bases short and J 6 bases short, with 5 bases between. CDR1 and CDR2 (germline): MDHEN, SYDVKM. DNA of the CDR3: TGTGCCAGCAGGAGTGATGGCTACACCTTC. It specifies CASRSDGYTF.

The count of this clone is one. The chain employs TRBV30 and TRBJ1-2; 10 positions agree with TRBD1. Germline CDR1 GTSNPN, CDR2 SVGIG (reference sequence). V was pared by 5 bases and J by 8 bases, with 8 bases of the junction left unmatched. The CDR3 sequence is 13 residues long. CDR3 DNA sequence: TGTGCCTGGGCCGGGACAGGGGTAGTAGGCTACACCTTC. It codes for CAWAGTGVVGYTF.

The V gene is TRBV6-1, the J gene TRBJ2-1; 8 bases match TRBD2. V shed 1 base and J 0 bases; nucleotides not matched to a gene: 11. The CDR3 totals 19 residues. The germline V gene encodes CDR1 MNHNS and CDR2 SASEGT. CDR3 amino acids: CASSEDDSGTLYSYNEQFF. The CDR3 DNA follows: TGTGCCAGCAGTGAAGACGATAGCGGGACCCTCTACTCCTACAATGAGCAGTTCTTC.

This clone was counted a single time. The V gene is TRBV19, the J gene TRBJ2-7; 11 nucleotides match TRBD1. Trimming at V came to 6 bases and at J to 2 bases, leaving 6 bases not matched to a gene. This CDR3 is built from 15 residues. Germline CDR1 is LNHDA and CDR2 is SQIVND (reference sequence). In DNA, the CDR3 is TGTGCCAGTAGCACCGGGACAGGGGGGGCCTACGAGCAGTACTTC. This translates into CASSTGTGGAYEQYF.

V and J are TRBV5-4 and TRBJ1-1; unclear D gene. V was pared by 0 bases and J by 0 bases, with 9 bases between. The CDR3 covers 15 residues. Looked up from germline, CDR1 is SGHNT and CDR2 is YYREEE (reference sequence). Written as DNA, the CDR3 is TGTGCCAGCAGCTTGGGGGCGGGCATGAACACTGAAGCTTTCTTT. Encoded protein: CASSLGAGMNTEAFF.

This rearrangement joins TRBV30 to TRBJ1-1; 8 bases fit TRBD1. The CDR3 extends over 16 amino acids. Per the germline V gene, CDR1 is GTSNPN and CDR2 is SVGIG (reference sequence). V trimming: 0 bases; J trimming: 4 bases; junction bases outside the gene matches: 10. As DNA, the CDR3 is TGTGCCTGGAGTGTAGAGGACAGGGTGGGTGGCACTGAAGCTTTCTTT. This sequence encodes CAWSVEDRVGGTEAFF.

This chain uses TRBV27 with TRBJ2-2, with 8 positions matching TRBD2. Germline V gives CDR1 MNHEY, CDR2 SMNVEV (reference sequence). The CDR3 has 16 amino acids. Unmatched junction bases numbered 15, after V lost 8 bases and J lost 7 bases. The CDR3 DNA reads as TGTGCCAGCGGTCCCCTCAGCGGGAGAGGTGGCGGGGAGCTGTTTTTT. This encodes CASGPLSGRGGGELFF.

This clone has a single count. CDR3 nucleotides: TGCGCCAGCAGCTTGTTCCGAGCAGGATACAATGAGCAGTTCTTC. Protein product: CASSLFRAGYNEQFF. The gene calls are TRBV5-1 and TRBJ2-1, with D hard to call. The CDR3 runs to 15 residues. CDR1 is SGHRS, CDR2 YFSETQ, per germline. Trimming removed 1 base at V and 4 bases at J, with 12 bases between.

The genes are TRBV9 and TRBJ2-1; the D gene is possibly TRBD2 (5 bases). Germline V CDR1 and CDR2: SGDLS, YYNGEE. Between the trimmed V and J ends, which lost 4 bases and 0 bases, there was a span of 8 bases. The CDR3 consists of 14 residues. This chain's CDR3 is CASSLDYSYNEQFF. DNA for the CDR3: TGTGCCAGCAGCTTAGACTACTCCTACAATGAGCAGTTCTTC. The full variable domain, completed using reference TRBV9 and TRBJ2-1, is DSGVTQTPKHLITATGQRVTLRCSPRSGDLSVYWYQQSLDQGLQFLIQYYNGEERAKGNILERFSAQQFPDLHSELNLSSLELGDSALYFCASSLDYSYNEQFFGPGTRLTVL.

Here the CDR3 reads CASSQDRATEAFF. For the CDR3, the DNA is TGCGCCAGCAGCCAGGACAGGGCTACTGAAGCTTTCTTT. The chain recombines TRBV5-1 with TRBJ1-1; 8 bases align to TRBD1. The germline V gene encodes CDR1 SGHRS and CDR2 YFSETQ. V was clipped by 4 bases and J by 5 bases; unmatched bases: 4. CDR3 length: 13 residues.

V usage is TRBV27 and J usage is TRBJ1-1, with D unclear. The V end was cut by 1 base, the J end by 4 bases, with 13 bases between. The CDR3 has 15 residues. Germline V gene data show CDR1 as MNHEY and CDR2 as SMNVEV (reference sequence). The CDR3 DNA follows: TGTGCCAGCAGTTTATACCGGAGCGGGAGCACTGAAGCTTTCTTT. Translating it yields CASSLYRSGSTEAFF.

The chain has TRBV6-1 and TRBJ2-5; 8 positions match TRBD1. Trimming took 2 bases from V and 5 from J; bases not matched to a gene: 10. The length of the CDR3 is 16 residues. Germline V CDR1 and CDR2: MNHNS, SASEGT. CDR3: CASSELYAGGRETQYF. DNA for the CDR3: TGTGCCAGCAGTGAATTGTATGCAGGGGGCAGGGAGACCCAGTACTTC.

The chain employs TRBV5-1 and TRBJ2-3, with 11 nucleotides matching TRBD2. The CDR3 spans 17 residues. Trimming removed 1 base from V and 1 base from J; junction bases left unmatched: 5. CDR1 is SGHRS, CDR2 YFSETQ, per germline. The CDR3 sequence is CASSLPSGRRGTDTQYF. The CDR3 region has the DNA TGCGCCAGCAGCTTGCCTAGCGGGAGGAGGGGCACAGATACGCAGTATTTT. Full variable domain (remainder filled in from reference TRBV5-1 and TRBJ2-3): KAGVTQTPRYLIKTRGQQVTLSCSPISGHRSVSWYQQTPGQGLQFLFEYFSETQRNKGNFPGRFSGRQFSNSRSEMNVSTLELGDSALYLCASSLPSGRRGTDTQYFGPGTRLTVL.

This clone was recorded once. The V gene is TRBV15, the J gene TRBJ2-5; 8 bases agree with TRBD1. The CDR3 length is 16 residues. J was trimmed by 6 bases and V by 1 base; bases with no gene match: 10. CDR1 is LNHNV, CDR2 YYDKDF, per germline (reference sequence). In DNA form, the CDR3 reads TGTGCCACCAGCAGAGTCAGGACAGGGTCCCTGAAGACCCAGTACTTC. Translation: CATSRVRTGSLKTQYF. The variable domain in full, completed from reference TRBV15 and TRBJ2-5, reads DAMVIQNPRYQVTQFGKPVTLSCSQTLNHNVMYWYQQKSSQAPKLLFHYYDKDFNNEADTPDNFQSRRPNTSFCFLDIRSPGLGDTAMYLCATSRVRTGSLKTQYFGPGTRLLVL.

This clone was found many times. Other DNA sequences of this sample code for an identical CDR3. In DNA, the CDR3 is TGTGCCAGTAAAACTAGCGGGAGCTCCTACGAGCAGTACTTC. Protein product: CASKTSGSSYEQYF. This rearrangement joins TRBV19 to TRBJ2-7, with 11 nucleotides matching TRBD2. V was clipped by 7 bases and J by 0 bases; unmatched bases: 2. The germline V gene has CDR1 LNHDA and CDR2 SQIVND (reference sequence). This CDR3 comprises 14 residues. Full variable domain (remainder filled in from reference TRBV19 and TRBJ2-7): DGGITQSPKYLFRKEGQNVTLSCEQNLNHDAMYWYRQDPGQGLRLIYYSQIVNDFQKGDIAEGYSVSREKKESFPLTVTSAQKNPTAFYLCASKTSGSSYEQYFGPGTRLTVT.

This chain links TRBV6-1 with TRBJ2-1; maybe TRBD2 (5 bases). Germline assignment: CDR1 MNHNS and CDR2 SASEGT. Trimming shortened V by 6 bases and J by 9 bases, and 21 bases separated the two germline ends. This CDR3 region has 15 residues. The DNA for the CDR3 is TGTGCCAGCAGCACAGAAGGGTGGGAGCTGGGTGAGCAGTTCTTC. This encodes CASSTEGWELGEQFF.

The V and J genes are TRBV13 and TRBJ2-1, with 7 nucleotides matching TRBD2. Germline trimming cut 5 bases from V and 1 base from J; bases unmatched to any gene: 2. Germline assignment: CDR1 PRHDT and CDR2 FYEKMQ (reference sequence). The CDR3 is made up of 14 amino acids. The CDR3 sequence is CASSPGGSYNEQFF. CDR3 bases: TGTGCCAGCAGCCCCGGGGGGTCCTACAATGAGCAGTTCTTC. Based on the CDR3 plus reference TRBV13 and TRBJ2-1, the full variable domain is AAGVIQSPRHLIKEKRETATLKCYPIPRHDTVYWYQQGPGQDPQFLISFYEKMQSDKGSIPDRFSAQQFSDYHSELNMSSLELGDSALYFCASSPGGSYNEQFFGPGTRLTVL.

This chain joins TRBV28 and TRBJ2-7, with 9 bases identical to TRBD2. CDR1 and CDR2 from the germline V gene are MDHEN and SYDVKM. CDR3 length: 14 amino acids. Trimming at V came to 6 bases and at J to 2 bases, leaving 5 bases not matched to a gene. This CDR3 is CASRQTSGTYEQYF. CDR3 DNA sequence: TGTGCCAGCAGGCAGACTAGCGGAACCTACGAGCAGTACTTC.

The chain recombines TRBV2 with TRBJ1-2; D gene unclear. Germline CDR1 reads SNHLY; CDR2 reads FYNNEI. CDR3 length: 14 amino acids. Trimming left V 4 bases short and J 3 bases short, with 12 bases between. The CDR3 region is CASSVRTGDYGYTF. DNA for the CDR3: TGTGCCAGCAGTGTTCGTACCGGAGACTATGGCTACACCTTC. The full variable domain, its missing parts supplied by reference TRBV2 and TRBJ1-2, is EPEVTQTPSHQVTQMGQEVILRCVPISNHLYFYWYRQILGQKVEFLVSFYNNEISEKSEIFDDQFSVERPDGSNFTLKIRSTKLEDSAMYFCASSVRTGDYGYTFGSGTRLTVV.

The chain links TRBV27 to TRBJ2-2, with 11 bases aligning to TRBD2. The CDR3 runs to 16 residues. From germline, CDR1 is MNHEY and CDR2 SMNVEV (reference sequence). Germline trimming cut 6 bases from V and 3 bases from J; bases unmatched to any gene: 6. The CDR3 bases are TGTGCCAGCAGACTCCCGACTAGCGGGGACACCGGGGAGCTGTTTTTT. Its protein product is CASRLPTSGDTGELFF.

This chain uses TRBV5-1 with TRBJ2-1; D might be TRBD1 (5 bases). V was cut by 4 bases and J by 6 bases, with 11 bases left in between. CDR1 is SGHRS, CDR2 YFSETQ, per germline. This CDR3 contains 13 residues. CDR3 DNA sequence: TGCGCCAGCAGCCCCCAGGGTGTCAATGAGCAGTTCTTC. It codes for CASSPQGVNEQFF.

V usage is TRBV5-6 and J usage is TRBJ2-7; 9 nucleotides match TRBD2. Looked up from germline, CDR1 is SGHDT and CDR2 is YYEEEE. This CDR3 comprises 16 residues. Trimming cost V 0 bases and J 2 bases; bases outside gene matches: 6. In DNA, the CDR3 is TGTGCCAGCAGCTTGGTGGTCCAGCGGGAGGCCTACGAGCAGTACTTC. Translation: CASSLVVQREAYEQYF.

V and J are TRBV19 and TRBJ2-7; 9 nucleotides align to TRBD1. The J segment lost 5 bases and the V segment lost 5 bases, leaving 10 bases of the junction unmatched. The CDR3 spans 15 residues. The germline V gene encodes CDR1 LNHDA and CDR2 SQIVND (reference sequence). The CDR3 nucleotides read TGTGCCAGTAGTGCCGGGACAGGGAGATCCCACGAGCAGTACTTC. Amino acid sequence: CASSAGTGRSHEQYF.

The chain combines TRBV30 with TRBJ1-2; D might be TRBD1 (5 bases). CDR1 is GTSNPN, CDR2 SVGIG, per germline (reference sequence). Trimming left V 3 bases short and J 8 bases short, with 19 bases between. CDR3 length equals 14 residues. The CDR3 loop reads CAWRKYRCEGGYTF. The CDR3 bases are TGTGCCTGGAGGAAATACAGGTGCGAAGGGGGCTACACCTTC. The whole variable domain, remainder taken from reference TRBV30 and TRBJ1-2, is SQTIHQWPATLVQPVGSPLSLECTVEGTSNPNLYWYRQAAGRGLQLLFYSVGIGQISSEVPQNLSASRPQDRQFILSSKKLLLSDSGFYLCAWRKYRCEGGYTFGSGTRLTVV.

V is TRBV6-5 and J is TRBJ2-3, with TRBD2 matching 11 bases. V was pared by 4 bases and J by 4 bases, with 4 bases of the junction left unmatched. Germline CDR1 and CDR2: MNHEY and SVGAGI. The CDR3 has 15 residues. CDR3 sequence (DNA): TGTGCCAGCAGTTTAGCGGGAGGGCTACCAGATACGCAGTATTTT. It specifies CASSLAGGLPDTQYF.